A single sample is the source of the 10 T cell receptor beta chains below, sequenced in a study of CXCR3-negative and CXCR3-positive naive CD8 T cells (dated by TCRdb to between 2018 and 2021). The listed sequencing device is NextSeq 550. The Human TCR Profiling Kit (MiLaboratory) was used to make UMI-labeled 5' RACE TRB cDNA libraries. The reads went through TCRdb reprocessing, and each CDR3 protein sequence gets one entry with no DNA. The table of this sample itemizes 41,000 or so distinct CDR3 sequences. The ten top clones hold around 2% of the sample. The sample comprised naive CXCR3- CD8+ T cells from blood. According to the study, the label for this sample's cell subset or site signals: CD45RO-CCR7+CD27+CD95- naive CD8+ T cells lacking CXCR3 (TNR3-). The receptors were sampled from a human donor in good health. Some clones in this sample may be carry-over from other donors' samples.

The chain employs TRBV29-1 and TRBJ2-5. Germline assignment: CDR1 SQVTM and CDR2 ANQGSEA. The length of the CDR3 is 13 residues. This CDR3 is CSARPAGQETQYF.

V usage is TRBV25-1 and J usage is TRBJ2-5; TCRdb's assignment of TRBD1 cannot be checked, as there is no DNA. This CDR3 is built from 17 residues. The germline V gene encodes CDR1 MGHDK and CDR2 SYGVNS. The CDR3 protein is CASNWKDVGKGQETQYF. Looking up the rest from reference TRBV25-1 and TRBJ2-5 gives the full variable domain: EADIYQTPRYLVIGTGKKITLECSQTMGHDKMYWYQQDPGMELHLIHYSYGVNSTEKGDLSSESTVSRIRTEHFPLTLESARPSHTSQYLCASNWKDVGKGQETQYFGPGTRLLVL.

The rearrangement uses TRBV28 and TRBJ2-7; TCRdb outputs TRBD1, but without DNA this stays unchecked. Germline V gene lookup returns CDR1 MDHEN and CDR2 SYDVKM. There are 16 residues in the CDR3. The chain's CDR3 is CASRPGDSGSSYEQYF.

The CDR3 loop reads CSVVSWEGELFF. This rearrangement joins TRBV29-1 to TRBJ2-2; TCRdb's assignment of TRBD1 cannot be checked, as there is no DNA. This CDR3 is 12 amino acids long. CDR1 is SQVTM, CDR2 ANQGSEA, per germline.

The chain is built from TRBV29-1 and TRBJ1-1; lacking DNA, the TRBD1 call made by TCRdb goes unchecked. The germline CDR1 and CDR2 sequences are SQVTM and ANQGSEA. The CDR3 runs to 11 residues. The CDR3 here is CSGRGDTEAFF.

The chain couples TRBV29-1 to TRBJ1-1; TCRdb returns TRBD1, unconfirmable since there is no DNA. Germline assignment: CDR1 SQVTM and CDR2 ANQGSEA. This CDR3 has 13 amino acids. The CDR3 loop reads CSVARDSYTEAFF. Filled out from reference TRBV29-1 and TRBJ1-1, the complete variable domain reads SAVISQKPSRDICQRGTSLTIQCQVDSQVTMMFWYRQQPGQSLTLIATANQGSEATYESGFVIDKFPISRPNLTFSTLTVSNMSPEDSSIYLCSVARDSYTEAFFGQGTRLTVV.

This chain connects TRBV6-2 or TRBV6-3 to TRBJ2-3; there is no DNA to check the TCRdb D call of TRBD2. The CDR3 runs to 15 residues. Per germline, CDR1 MNHEY and CDR2 SVGEGT. The CDR3 sequence is CASSYSTGGWDTQYF.

The chain employs TRBV29-1 and TRBJ2-1; TCRdb indicates TRBD2, and absent DNA this call remains unverified. There are 11 residues in the CDR3. Germline V gene data show CDR1 as SQVTM and CDR2 as ANQGSEA. The CDR3 sequence: CSVELPVGQFF.

The chain carries TRBV15 and TRBJ1-1. Germline CDR1 is LNHNV and CDR2 is YYDKDF (reference sequence). The CDR3 is 15 residues long. CDR3: CATSRPNEAEIEAFF.

This chain connects TRBV7-6 to TRBJ2-5; TCRdb outputs TRBD1, but without DNA this stays unchecked. The germline CDR1 and CDR2 sequences are SGHVS and FNYEAQ. The length of the CDR3 is 17 residues. The CDR3 loop is CASSYTKTVTPQETQYF.